The present entry profiles one TCR beta chain with its context. The specificity of this receptor is unknown. Per-base qualities were not stored, and no clone one base away is much larger. This entry belongs to a study of blood T cell repertoires in COVID-19 (dated by TCRdb to 2018 to 2020). Study-wide context: Samples covering the acute and convalescent phases of COVID-19 were provided by collaborators in the United States, Italy and Spain. The material from the prospective study consisted of cDNA or gDNA derived from T cells, B-cell-depleted T cells, or PBMCs. The dataset comprised deeply sampled blood TCRbeta repertoires from subjects exposed to, actively infected with, or recovered from COVID-19. A freely available public database, intended as a resource for researchers studying the immune response to SARS-CoV-2, is where the repertoires were released. Samples were obtained from the ongoing ImmuneRACE study (first 160 participants) and from 950 to 1,500 subjects provided by 6 global collaborators. A de-identified subject ID, COVID-19 status, age in years and sex were almost always included in the sample metadata. Where available, HLA class I and class II types were obtained from metadata supplied by the sample provider rather than from assay-based typing. General conclusions and limits of the study: Clinical and demographic metadata were provided uncurated, with the amount varying by source and participant.

The CDR3 contains 15 residues, cysteine and phenylalanine counted. The CDR3 DNA has 45 bases and is translated from base 1. Collaborating institutions collected whole blood in K2EDTA tubes following their own protocols. For TCRbeta analysis, collaborators shipped samples as frozen whole blood, isolated PBMCs, or DNA extracted from either of those sample types. TCRbeta CDR3 regions were amplified from genomic DNA by means of the immunoSEQ Assay, a bias-controlled multiplex PCR. Concerning the study's data processing: Within the assay, amplification of reference gene primers was used to estimate how many nucleated cells each sample contained. To quantify the absolute abundance of each unique TCRbeta CDR3 rearrangement, sequence reads were collapsed and filtered. For each sample, productive Simpson clonality was calculated by taking the square root of Simpson's diversity index across productive rearrangements. The immuneACCESS repertoire file appears here via TCRdb, limited to in-frame rearrangements. These files lack a portion of the clones; in checked studies, under half of the deficit traces to unresolved V genes, and the cause of the others is not known. V and J calls and clone size follow that table, whereas D and trimming were derived from the DNA. This sample holds more than 300,000 clones; more than 70% were observed only once. The leading ten clones occupy around 1.5% of the sample.

Sequenced: peripheral blood. The sequence derives from a woman aged 50 to 60 with acute or convalescent COVID-19. This chain joins TRBV21-1 to TRBJ1-1; TRBD1, the D gene given by the table, was not confirmed from the DNA. TRBV21-1 is given as a pseudogene. The base sequence is TGTGCCAGCAGCAAGGTGGGACAGGGTAAGTCGGAAGCTTTCTTT. Its translation is CASSKVGQGKSEAFF.